This TCR beta chain is drawn from a study of blood T cell repertoires in COVID-19. Whole-study context: COVID-19 samples from acute and convalescent phases originated in the United States, Italy and Spain.

This table comes from immunoSEQ multiplex PCR, and its TCRdb copy is limited to in-frame clones, with some not included. The sample yields under 60,000 clones, roughly 80% seen once. Sequencing was carried out using peripheral blood. The receptor was derived from a human donor in a cohort sampled during active COVID-19.

The CDR3 here is CASSLGRAGSSYNEQFF. In DNA form, the CDR3 reads TGTGCCAGCAGCTTGGGACGGGCGGGGAGCTCCTACAATGAGCAGTTCTTC. J is TRBJ2-1 and V is TRBV5-4; TRBD2 might be the D (6 bases). This CDR3 is 17 amino acids long. Trimming cost V 0 bases and J 0 bases, with 13 bases left between them. Germline V gene data show CDR1 as SGHNT and CDR2 as YYREEE (reference sequence).